This T cell receptor beta chain was found in a study of cytomegalovirus exposure and HLA in healthy donors. Study background: Earlier results showed almost 120 million unique TCR beta sequences derived from approximately 170 million T cells. Overall study findings and caveats: A few chains tied to CMV proved CMV antigen-specific in vitro. Some TCR beta chains (more than 150 of them) were listed as cytomegalovirus-associated.

With regard to this clone: The target antigen is unknown.

It was with 60 Vbeta and 13 Jbeta primers that the PCR ran. Repertoires were generated with immunoSEQ multiplex PCR, while TCRdb's copy carries only in-frame clones and drops some. The sample table sets out 150,000 to 200,000 clones. With V trimmed by 7 bases and J by 10 bases, 9 bases remained unmatched. Germline values: CDR1 MNHEY, CDR2 SMNVEV (reference sequence). The CDR3 totals 14 residues. The chain is built from TRBV27 and TRBJ2-1; 11 bases are shared with TRBD2. Material for sequencing was PBMCs. The sequence was collected from a woman in her late teens or twenties in good health and CMV-seropositive. CDR3 amino acids: CASIQGVAGGEQFF. The CDR3 DNA reads as TGTGCCAGCATCCAGGGGGTAGCGGGAGGGGAGCAGTTCTTC.